The 20 T cell receptor beta chains given below trace back to one sample, sequenced in a study of T cell clonality in common variable immunodeficiency. Study-level results: In common variable immunodeficiency, TCR beta chains reportedly carried fewer deletions and N-nucleotide insertions.

Their antigens are not known. Using immunoSEQ multiplex PCR, the repertoire was profiled, and TCRdb retains in-frame clones only, with some absent. The sample was found to contain 30,000 to 40,000 clones, and every one recurs. The sample comprised peripheral blood mononuclear cells. The receptors here all came from a human donor with common variable immunodeficiency.

This clone was counted between two and nine times. The missing CDR3 end, 3 residues past where the read stops, is filled in from the germline J gene. The gene calls are TRBV2 and TRBJ2-3, with unresolved D. V was clipped by 1 base and J by 7 bases, with 6 bases between them. The CDR3 totals 12 residues. Germline V lookup: CDR1 SNHLY, CDR2 FYNNEI. This CDR3 is CASSEDANTQYF. Incomplete CDR3 DNA: TGTGCCAGCAGTGAAGATGCGAATACG.

Of note for this clone: Read data end 3 residues before the CDR3 end; the end is taken from the germline J gene. J is TRBJ1-6 and V is TRBV5-1; no clear D. Germline CDR1 reads SGHRS; CDR2 reads YFSETQ. The CDR3 runs 13 residues. CDR3 sequence: CASSQADPTPLHF. CDR3 DNA, as far as it was read: TGCGCCAGCAGTCAGGCCGATCCGACCCCC. The variable domain in full, completed from reference TRBV5-1 and TRBJ1-6, reads KAGVTQTPRYLIKTRGQQVTLSCSPISGHRSVSWYQQTPGQGLQFLFEYFSETQRNKGNFPGRFSGRQFSNSRSEMNVSTLELGDSALYLCASSQADPTPLHFGNGTRLTVT.

As to this clone: The read ends 3 residues early relative to the CDR3; the germline J gene fills the gap. This chain links TRBV19 with TRBJ2-2; tentative D call: TRBD2 (7 bases). Trimming took off 3 bases at V and 2 bases at J, with 16 bases between the two ends. The CDR3 contains 17 residues. Germline V gives CDR1 LNHDA, CDR2 SQIVND (reference sequence). The covered CDR3 bases are TGTGCCAGTAGTATGGGAGGGGGGGGCTCAAACACCGGGGAG. The encoded protein is CASSMGGGGSNTGE. In full, the CDR3 reads CASSMGGGGSNTGELFF.

A remark on this clone: The CDR3 end falls 3 residues outside the read, so it is completed with the germline J gene. V usage is TRBV2 and J usage is TRBJ1-6, with D possibly being TRBD1 (6 bases). In germline, CDR1 is SNHLY, CDR2 FYNNEI. The CDR3 consists of 14 residues. Between the trimmed V and J ends, which lost 6 bases and 8 bases, there was a span of 14 bases. CDR3: CASSTPRTDSPLHF. The sequenced part of the CDR3 DNA is TGTGCCAGCAGCACACCAAGGACAGATTCACCC.

The sequenced CDR3 bases are TGTGCCAGCAGCTTAGGGGGGACAGATCAAGAGACC. Translated: CASSLGGTDQET. The full CDR3 reads CASSLGGTDQETQYF. This sequence joins TRBV7-6 and TRBJ2-5; 7 bases are a match to TRBD1. The CDR3 end lies 3 residues beyond the end of the read and is filled in from the germline J gene. CDR3 size: 15 residues. The germline V gene encodes CDR1 SGHVS and CDR2 FNYEAQ. V was pared by 1 base and J by 2 bases, with 4 bases of the junction left unmatched.

This clone was observed at least ten times. The read ends 3 residues early relative to the CDR3; the germline J gene fills the gap. The chain employs TRBV29-1 and TRBJ2-5; 10 positions agree with TRBD1. The CDR3 is made up of 17 amino acids. V trimming: 2 bases; J trimming: 5 bases; junction bases outside the gene matches: 14. Per germline, CDR1 SQVTM and CDR2 ANQGSEA. CDR3 sequence reads: CSVEHYGTGAGGETQYF. The CDR3 bases that were read are TGCAGCGTTGAACACTACGGGACAGGGGCTGGCGGGGAGACC.

The table lists this clone with a few counts. The sequenced fragment ends 3 residues before the CDR3 boundary, so the rest is inferred from the germline J gene. The V gene is TRBV2, the J gene TRBJ1-5; no clear D. The germline V gene encodes CDR1 SNHLY and CDR2 FYNNEI. The V and J ends lost 1 base and 1 base respectively, with 14 bases between them. The CDR3 has 17 residues. The CDR3: CASSEGRFSGSNQPQHF. The CDR3 DNA, read in part, is TGTGCCAGCAGTGAAGGGCGCTTCTCCGGGAGCAATCAGCCC. The full variable domain, with the rest looked up from reference TRBV2 and TRBJ1-5, is EPEVTQTPSHQVTQMGQEVILRCVPISNHLYFYWYRQILGQKVEFLVSFYNNEISEKSEIFDDQFSVERPDGSNFTLKIRSTKLEDSAMYFCASSEGRFSGSNQPQHFGDGTRLSIL.

This clone was seen a few times. From the germline J gene comes the end of the CDR3, since the read stops 3 residues before it. This chain joins TRBV13 and TRBJ2-5; 9 nucleotides match TRBD2. This CDR3 contains 18 residues. From germline, CDR1 is PRHDT and CDR2 FYEKMQ (reference sequence). The ends lost 0 bases at V and 1 base at J; junction bases unmatched: 9. The covered CDR3 bases are TGTGCCAGCAGCTTAGGGGGCCCAAAGCGGGGGGCCCAAGAGACC. Translated, it gives CASSLGGPKRGAQET. The full-length CDR3 reads as CASSLGGPKRGAQETQYF. The full variable domain, in which reference TRBV13 and TRBJ2-5 provide the parts outside the CDR3, is AAGVIQSPRHLIKEKRETATLKCYPIPRHDTVYWYQQGPGQDPQFLISFYEKMQSDKGSIPDRFSAQQFSDYHSELNMSSLELGDSALYFCASSLGGPKRGAQETQYFGPGTRLLVL.

This clone was counted many times. The read halts 3 residues ahead of the CDR3 end, with the missing end drawn from the germline J gene. V gene TRBV7-8 combines with J gene TRBJ2-1, with 7 positions matching TRBD1. The germline CDR1 and CDR2 sequences are SGHVS and FQNEAQ. J was trimmed by 4 bases and V by 5 bases; bases with no gene match: 5. This CDR3 has 14 amino acids. Partial CDR3 DNA: TGTGCCAGCAGCCCACCACAGGGGTACAATGAG. It encodes CASSPPQGYNE. The CDR3 reads in full as CASSPPQGYNEQFF.

On this clone itself: The CDR3 end is not reached by the read, which stops 3 residues before it; the germline J gene fills it in. V usage is TRBV5-1 and J usage is TRBJ2-3, with D perhaps TRBD1 (6 bases). Germline lookup yields CDR1 SGHRS and CDR2 YFSETQ. V shed 1 base and J shed 0 bases, with 12 bases lying between them. This CDR3 contains 16 residues. The DNA read from the CDR3 is TGCGCCAGCAGCTTGCAAGCAGGGGCCAGCACAGATACG. Its translation is CASSLQAGASTDT. Given in full, the CDR3 is CASSLQAGASTDTQYF.

This clone was observed a few times. Read sequence stops 3 residues before the CDR3 end, and the germline J gene provides the missing end. This rearrangement joins TRBV5-1 to TRBJ2-7; 10 bases line up with TRBD1. The CDR3 totals 15 residues. Per germline, CDR1 SGHRS and CDR2 YFSETQ. The V gene end was trimmed by 0 bases and the J gene end by 1 base; junction bases not matched to a gene: 1. The DNA read from the CDR3 is TGCGCCAGCAGCTTGGGGGGACAGGGGTCCTACGAG. It is translated as CASSLGGQGSYE. The full CDR3 reads CASSLGGQGSYEQYF.

This clone came up a few times. With the read ending 3 residues before the CDR3 end, the germline J gene is used to fill in that end. The chain joins TRBV19 to TRBJ2-5; a weak D match, TRBD1 (6 bases). The CDR3 runs to 16 residues. Germline CDR1 and CDR2: LNHDA and SQIVND (reference sequence). The ends were cut back, 3 bases at V and 2 bases at J, with 16 bases in the middle. CDR3 bases read: TGTGCCAGTAGTATTCGCGCACAGGGCCATCAAGAGACC. This sequence encodes CASSIRAQGHQET. The CDR3, in full, reads CASSIRAQGHQETQYF.

This clone showed up many times. The read is 3 residues too short to cover the CDR3 end, so that end is filled in from the germline J gene. V and J are TRBV6-1 and TRBJ2-6; D remains unclear. Germline CDR1 and CDR2: MNHNS and SASEGT. The CDR3 contains 16 residues. V was pared by 4 bases and J by 1 base, with 11 bases between. The sequenced CDR3 bases are TGTGCCAGCAGTGCCACAGAGTCTTCTGGGGCCAACGTC. Translated: CASSATESSGANV. The complete CDR3 reads CASSATESSGANVLTF.

Points on this clone: The CDR3 goes on 3 residues after the read ends, and that part is filled in from the germline J gene. This rearrangement joins TRBV30 to TRBJ2-5; D not resolved. Per germline, CDR1 GTSNPN and CDR2 SVGIG (reference sequence). Trimming stripped 0 bases from V and 1 base from J, with 6 bases between. The CDR3 extends over 13 amino acids. The part of the CDR3 DNA that was read is TGTGCCTGGAGTGTAGTCAGCCAAGAGACC. Translation gives CAWSVVSQET. The full CDR3 is CAWSVVSQETQYF.

This clone was observed at least ten times. The CDR3 sequence is CACPKRGNSYEQYF. CDR3 DNA (partial): TGTGCCTGCCCCAAGCGGGGTAATTCCTACGAG. The chain uses TRBV30 and TRBJ2-7; 7 bases are a match to TRBD2. The read ends 3 residues before the CDR3 terminus; that terminus is restored from the germline J gene. CDR3 size: 14 residues. The junction had 9 bases not matched to a gene; V was cut back by 6 bases and J by 1 base. Germline CDR1 and CDR2: GTSNPN and SVGIG (reference sequence).

This clone came up many times. Read sequence stops 3 residues before the CDR3 end, and the germline J gene provides the missing end. The chain couples TRBV5-1 to TRBJ2-7; D is possibly TRBD1 (5 bases). CDR3 length: 16 residues. V was pared by 2 bases and J by 2 bases, with 17 bases between. Germline V gene lookup returns CDR1 SGHRS and CDR2 YFSETQ. The part of the CDR3 DNA that was read is TGCGCCAGCAGCTTTTGGCAGGGCTTGGCGGCCTACGAG. Its protein product is CASSFWQGLAAYE. In full, the CDR3 is CASSFWQGLAAYEQYF.

This clone was seen ten or more times. The read terminates 3 residues before the CDR3 end, so the remaining end is supplied by the germline J gene. The chain couples TRBV2 to TRBJ2-7; D may be TRBD1 or TRBD2 (5 bases each). CDR1 is SNHLY and CDR2 is FYNNEI in the germline V gene. V was cut by 6 bases and J by 0 bases, with 12 bases left in between. The CDR3 is made up of 14 amino acids. The sequenced CDR3 bases are TGTGCCAGCAGGAGGGGTGAAAGCTCCTACGAG. Protein product: CASRRGESSYE. The full CDR3 protein is CASRRGESSYEQYF.

Many counts were recorded for this clone. The read stops 3 residues short of the end of the CDR3; the missing end is completed from the germline J gene. V usage is TRBV19 and J usage is TRBJ2-1, with 11 bases matching TRBD2. Germline-derived CDR1 and CDR2 are LNHDA and SQIVND (reference sequence). J gave up 3 bases and V 3 bases, and 4 bases lay outside the gene matches. This CDR3 contains 16 residues. CDR3 DNA, as far as it was read: TGTGCCAGTAGTATGCTAGCGGGGGGCTTCTACAATGAG. Amino acid sequence: CASSMLAGGFYNE. The entire CDR3 protein is CASSMLAGGFYNEQFF.

Comment on this clone: The read falls 3 residues short of the CDR3 end, and the missing part is taken from the germline J gene. The V gene is TRBV19, the J gene TRBJ1-6; tentatively, D is TRBD1 (6 bases). This CDR3 is 15 amino acids long. Germline V gene lookup returns CDR1 LNHDA and CDR2 SQIVND (reference sequence). Trimming removed 7 bases at V and 0 bases at J, with 10 bases between. CDR3 sequence: CASTGGGSYNSPLHF. CDR3 DNA, as far as it was read: TGTGCCAGTACCGGAGGGGGCTCCTATAATTCACCC. Full variable domain (remainder filled in from reference TRBV19 and TRBJ1-6): DGGITQSPKYLFRKEGQNVTLSCEQNLNHDAMYWYRQDPGQGLRLIYYSQIVNDFQKGDIAEGYSVSREKKESFPLTVTSAQKNPTAFYLCASTGGGSYNSPLHFGNGTRLTVT.

The sample holds many counts of this clone. Sequencing ends 3 residues short of the CDR3 end; the germline J gene provides the rest. The chain joins TRBV19 to TRBJ1-2, with 8 bases aligning to TRBD1. The CDR3 is 16 residues long. With 3 bases clipped from V and 2 bases from J, the junction kept 8 bases outside the gene matches. Germline V gene data show CDR1 as LNHDA and CDR2 as SQIVND (reference sequence). The covered CDR3 bases are TGTGCCAGTAGTATTCGGACAGGGCCCACAAACTATGGC. It codes for CASSIRTGPTNYG. The whole CDR3 sequence reads CASSIRTGPTNYGYTF.